The next 2 T cell receptor beta chains were all read from a single sample in a study of T cell responses to AZD1222 COVID-19 vaccine. Method: immunoSEQ multiplex PCR; TCRdb's copy keeps in-frame clones and lacks some. The table lists 26,000 or so clones, approximately 90% of them singletons. Sequences were derived from peripheral blood, sampled 28 days after the second AZD1222 dose. These receptors all stem from an adult who received the AZD1222 COVID-19 vaccine.

V and J are TRBV30 and TRBJ2-6, with D perhaps matching TRBD1 (5 bases). The CDR3 runs 16 residues. Between the trimmed V and J ends, which lost 1 base and 0 bases, there was a span of 10 bases. Germline V gene data show CDR1 as GTSNPN and CDR2 as SVGIG (reference sequence). CDR3 residues: CAWSGTRYSGANVLTF. The DNA of the CDR3 is TGTGCCTGGAGTGGGACACGGTACTCTGGGGCCAACGTCCTGACTTTC.

This clone showed up just once. In DNA, the CDR3 is TGTGCCATCGGAAGGGCCGACTCGAACACTGAAGCTTTCTTT. This encodes CAIGRADSNTEAFF. The chain recombines TRBV10-3 with TRBJ1-1; D gene unclear. The CDR3 has 14 amino acids. Between the trimmed V and J ends, which lost 8 bases and 1 base, there was a span of 14 bases. Germline V gene sequence: CDR1 ENHRY, CDR2 SYGVKD.